Listed below are T cell receptor beta chains from one sample, sequenced in a study of T cells expressing NK-cell markers. One entry per CDR3 protein, without DNA, is what TCRdb gives after re-calling the 5' RACE reads. This table holds some 340,000 distinct CDR3 sequences. What was sequenced was blood T cells: a sorted CD56 or NKG2C T cell subset, CD4+ or CD8+ T cells, or bulk PBMC T cells (not recorded which). These receptors came from a man aged 18 to 69 in good health. CDR3s include the opening cysteine and the closing phenylalanine or tryptophan.

V gene	J gene	CDR3 protein
TRBV5-5	TRBJ2-3	CASSFPSGGGDTQYF
TRBV6-1	TRBJ2-5	CASSRDRALPETQYF
TRBV2	TRBJ2-3	CASSRPPGADTQYF
TRBV9	TRBJ2-3	CASSFLERDTQYF
TRBV29-1	TRBJ2-1	CSVPETGSYNEQFF
TRBV6-1	TRBJ2-3	CASSPEAGDLDTQYF
TRBV6-2/TRBV6-3	TRBJ2-7	CASRVREVHEQYF
TRBV18	TRBJ2-5	CASSPPGGYHQETQYF
TRBV4-2	TRBJ1-2	CASSQGGGRGAYSYTF
TRBV29-1	TRBJ1-1	CSAISTGWGMNTEAFF
TRBV6-1	TRBJ1-5	CASSELWQTSQPQHF
TRBV29-1	TRBJ2-3	CSVGHGGVRDTQYF
TRBV20-1	TRBJ2-1	CSARREQGHNEQFF
TRBV11-3	TRBJ2-1	CASSFVNGGEQFF
TRBV5-6	TRBJ1-1	CASSPYWLTVNTEAFF
TRBV9	TRBJ2-3	CASSPPVGGGRLSTDTQYF
TRBV19	TRBJ2-5	CASSKGGQETQYF
TRBV2	TRBJ2-5	CASKNRFIEAQYF
TRBV6-1	TRBJ1-2	CASSQTTGGGYGYTF
TRBV6-2/TRBV6-3	TRBJ2-1	CASSYLGYEQFF
TRBV2	TRBJ1-5	CASSMSAEQPQHF
TRBV6-5	TRBJ1-2	CASSYDRSTYGYTF
TRBV20-1	TRBJ2-7	CSAPRRDYYEQYF
TRBV7-9	TRBJ1-3	CASSLAFGGNTIYF
TRBV29-1	TRBJ2-2	CSVLLGVNTGELFF
TRBV3-1	TRBJ2-4	CASSQGYGIQYF
TRBV29-1	TRBJ1-5	CSVLGFDNQPQHF
TRBV12-3/TRBV12-4	TRBJ1-5	CASSWTVHQPQHF
TRBV3-1	TRBJ2-5	CASSQRTGRPETQYF
TRBV18	TRBJ2-1	CASSRLQGAYNEQFF
TRBV24-1	TRBJ2-1	CATSGLNRGGRHEQFF
TRBV29-1	TRBJ2-5	CSVQTGDEETQYF
TRBV28	TRBJ1-1	CASSFGWSRGKGTEAFF
TRBV2	TRBJ2-3	CANLIRGHADTQYF
TRBV20-1	TRBJ2-1	CSASSGGEVNEQFF
TRBV11-2	TRBJ2-1	CASSLGGSGGAGVNEQFF
TRBV5-6	TRBJ2-7	CASSHTGPGDEQYF
TRBV24-1	TRBJ2-5	CATSAIWGDTAETQYF
TRBV14	TRBJ1-2	CASSQQPGQGPLGYTF
TRBV30	TRBJ2-5	CAWNRDRGGETQYF
TRBV12-3/TRBV12-4	TRBJ1-2	CASSRDGGVGGYTF
TRBV20-1	TRBJ1-2	CSARGDRGTAGYTF